Described below is a single TCR beta chain sequence and its context. What it recognizes is unknown. The TCRbeta library was prepared with unique molecular identifiers. Via MiXCR, TCRdb re-called the PCR reads, giving one row per CDR3 protein. This table has around 800,000 distinct CDR3 sequences, around 17% appearing once. This record belongs to a study of T-cell reconstitution after alpha-beta-depleted transplantation in children. The germline CDR1 and CDR2 sequences are SQVTM and ANQGSEA. The CDR3 runs 20 residues. V shed 0 bases, J shed 3 bases, and the junction held 17 bases outside the gene matches. Broader study findings: After transplant, at about two months, alpha-beta T cells were reportedly derived from several hundred expanded graft clones.

The sequence derives from a male patient younger than 18 who had a stem cell transplant for acute lymphoblastic leukemia, so the T cells may come from the graft donor. J is TRBJ2-1 and V is TRBV29-1; TRBD2 aligns across 10 bases. Material: PBMCs, mostly from graft donor cells, obtained 360 days after TCRalphabeta/CD19-depleted stem cell transplant. CDR3 coding DNA: TGCAGCGTTGAAGATGCCCGATGGGGGCCCATAGCGGGAGGCTACAATGAGCAGTTCTTC. It yields the protein CSVEDARWGPIAGGYNEQFF.